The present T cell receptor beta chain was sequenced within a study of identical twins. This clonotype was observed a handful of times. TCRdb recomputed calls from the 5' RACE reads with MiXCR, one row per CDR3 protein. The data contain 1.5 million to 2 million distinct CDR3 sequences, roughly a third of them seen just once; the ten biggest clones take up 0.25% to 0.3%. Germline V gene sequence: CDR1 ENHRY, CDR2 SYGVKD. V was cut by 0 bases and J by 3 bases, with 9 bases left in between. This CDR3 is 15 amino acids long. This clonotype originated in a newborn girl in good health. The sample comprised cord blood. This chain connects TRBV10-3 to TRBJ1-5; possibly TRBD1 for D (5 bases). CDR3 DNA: TGTGCCATCAGTGAGTCGACAGTTACCAATCAGCCCCAGCATTTT. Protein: CAISESTVTNQPQHF.